A single T cell receptor (beta chain) is shown here with its context. The trim removed 7 bases at V and 15 bases at J, leaving 17 bases unmatched. The germline CDR1 and CDR2 sequences are SQVTM and ANQGSEA. The CDR3 loop spans 13 amino acids. The data originate from a study of blood T cell repertoires in COVID-19. Background on the study: Sources were T cells, B-cell-depleted T cells, or PBMCs; the material itself was cDNA or gDNA.

Method: immunoSEQ multiplex PCR; TCRdb's copy keeps in-frame clones and lacks some. This sample has around 300,000 clones, with around 85% found just once. The chain combines TRBV29-1 with TRBJ2-1, with 8 bases aligning to TRBD1. The sequence was obtained from a human donor in a cohort sampled during active COVID-19. Material for sequencing was peripheral blood. In DNA form, the CDR3 reads TGCAGCGCAACCGGGACAGGCGACGGCCCCCCGTTCTTC. Encoded protein: CSATGTGDGPPFF.